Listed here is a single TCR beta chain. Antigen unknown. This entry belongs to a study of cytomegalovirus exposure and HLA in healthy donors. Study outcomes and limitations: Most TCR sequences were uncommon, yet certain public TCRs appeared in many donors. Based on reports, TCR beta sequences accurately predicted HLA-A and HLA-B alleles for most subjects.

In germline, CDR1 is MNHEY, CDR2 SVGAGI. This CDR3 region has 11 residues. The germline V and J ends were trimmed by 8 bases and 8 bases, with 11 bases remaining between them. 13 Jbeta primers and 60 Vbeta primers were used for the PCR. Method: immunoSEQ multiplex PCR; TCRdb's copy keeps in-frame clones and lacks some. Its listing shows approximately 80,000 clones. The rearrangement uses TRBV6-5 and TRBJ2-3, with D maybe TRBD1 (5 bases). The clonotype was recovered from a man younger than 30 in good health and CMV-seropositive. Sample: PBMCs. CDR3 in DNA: TGTGCCAGCCTAGGGGCGCGTACGCAGTATTTT. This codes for CASLGARTQYF.